This note documents a single T cell receptor (beta chain) sequence. The data were obtained in a study of blood T cell repertoires in COVID-19. About the study: The origin of the acute and convalescent COVID-19 samples was the United States, Italy and Spain. T cells, B-cell-depleted T cells, or PBMCs supplied cDNA or gDNA.

Per the authors' pipeline: Reference gene primer amplification gave estimated nucleated cell counts. Repertoires were generated with immunoSEQ multiplex PCR, while TCRdb's copy carries only in-frame clones and drops some. V and J calls plus clone size are reproduced from that table; the DNA served to infer D and trimming. This table holds 150,000 to 200,000 clones, about 88% found once. CDR1 is LNHDA and CDR2 is SQIVND in the germline V gene (reference sequence). Trimming pared 5 bases from V and 12 bases from J, leaving 13 bases between. The CDR3 contains 12 residues. Sequencing was carried out using peripheral blood. The chain carries TRBV19 and TRBJ1-4; possibly TRBD1 for D (6 bases). The sequence was obtained from an elderly woman with acute or convalescent COVID-19. This CDR3 reads CASSVDRSELFF. Here the CDR3 DNA reads TGTGCCAGTAGTGTCGACAGGTCTGAACTGTTTTTT.